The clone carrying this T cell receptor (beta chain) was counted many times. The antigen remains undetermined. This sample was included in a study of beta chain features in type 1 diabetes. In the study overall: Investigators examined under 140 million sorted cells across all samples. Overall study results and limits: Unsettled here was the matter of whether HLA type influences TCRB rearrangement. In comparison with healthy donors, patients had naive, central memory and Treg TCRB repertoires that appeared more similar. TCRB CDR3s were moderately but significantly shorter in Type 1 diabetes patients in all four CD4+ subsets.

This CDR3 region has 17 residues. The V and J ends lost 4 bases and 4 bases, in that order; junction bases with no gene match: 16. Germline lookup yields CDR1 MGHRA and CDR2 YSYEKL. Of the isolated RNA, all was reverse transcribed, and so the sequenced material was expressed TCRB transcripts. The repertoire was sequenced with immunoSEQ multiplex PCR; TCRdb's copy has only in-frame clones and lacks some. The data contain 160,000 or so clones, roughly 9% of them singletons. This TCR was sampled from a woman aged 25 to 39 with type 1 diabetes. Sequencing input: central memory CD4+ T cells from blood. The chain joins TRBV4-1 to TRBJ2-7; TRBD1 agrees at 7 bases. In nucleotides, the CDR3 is TGCGCCAGCAGCCGCCTCTCCACCGGGACAGTTCCGTACGAGCAGTACTTC. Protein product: CASSRLSTGTVPYEQYF.